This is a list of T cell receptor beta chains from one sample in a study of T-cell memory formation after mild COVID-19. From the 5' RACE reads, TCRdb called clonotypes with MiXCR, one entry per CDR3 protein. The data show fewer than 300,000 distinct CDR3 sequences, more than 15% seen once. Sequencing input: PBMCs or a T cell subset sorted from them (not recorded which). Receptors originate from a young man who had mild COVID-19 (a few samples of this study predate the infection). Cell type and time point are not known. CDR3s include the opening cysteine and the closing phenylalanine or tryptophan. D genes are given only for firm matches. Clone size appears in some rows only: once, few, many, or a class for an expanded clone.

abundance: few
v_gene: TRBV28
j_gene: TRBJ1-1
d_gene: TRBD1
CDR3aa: CASSARQGWTEAFF
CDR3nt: TGTGCCAGCAGTGCTAGACAGGGATGGACTGAAGCTTTCTTT

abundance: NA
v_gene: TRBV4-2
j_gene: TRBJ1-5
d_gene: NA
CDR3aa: CASSQEVAGGQPQHF
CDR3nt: TGTGCCAGCAGCCAAGAAGTGGCCGGGGGTCAGCCCCAGCATTTT

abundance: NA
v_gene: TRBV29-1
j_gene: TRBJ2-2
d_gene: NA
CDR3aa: CSATGRGGTGELFF
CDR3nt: TGCAGCGCCACGGGCAGGGGTGGCACCGGGGAGCTGTTTTTT

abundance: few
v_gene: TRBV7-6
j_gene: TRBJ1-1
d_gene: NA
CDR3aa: CASSVGAGAANTEAFF
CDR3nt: TGTGCCAGCAGCGTAGGTGCAGGGGCAGCGAACACTGAAGCTTTCTTT

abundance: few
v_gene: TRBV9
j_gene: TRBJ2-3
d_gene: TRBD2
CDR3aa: CASSLLAGGPYTQYF
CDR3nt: TGTGCCAGCAGCCTACTAGCGGGGGGCCCGTATACGCAGTATTTT

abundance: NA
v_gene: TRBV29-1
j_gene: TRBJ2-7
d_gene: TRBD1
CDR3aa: CSVEYQGDHEQYF
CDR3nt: TGCAGCGTTGAATACCAGGGGGACCACGAGCAGTACTTC

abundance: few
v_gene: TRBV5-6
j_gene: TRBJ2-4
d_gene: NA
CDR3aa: CASSLEGLAKNIQYF
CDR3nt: TGTGCCAGCAGCTTGGAAGGACTTGCCAAAAACATTCAGTACTTC

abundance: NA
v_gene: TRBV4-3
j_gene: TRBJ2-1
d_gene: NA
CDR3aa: CASSQERVGNEQFF
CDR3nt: TGCGCCAGCAGCCAAGAGAGGGTTGGGAATGAGCAGTTCTTC

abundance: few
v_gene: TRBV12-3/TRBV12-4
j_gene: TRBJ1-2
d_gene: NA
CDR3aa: CASSLRGASGYGYTF
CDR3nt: TGTGCCAGCAGCTTGCGGGGGGCATCTGGCTATGGCTACACCTTC

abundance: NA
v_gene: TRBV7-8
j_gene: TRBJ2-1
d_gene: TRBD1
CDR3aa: CASSALPDRGVVNEQFF
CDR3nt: TGTGCCAGCAGCGCCCTCCCTGACAGGGGAGTGGTCAATGAGCAGTTCTTC

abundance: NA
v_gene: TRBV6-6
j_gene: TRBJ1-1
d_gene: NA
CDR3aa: CASSKRDINEAFF
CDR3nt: TGTGCCAGCAGTAAAAGGGACATTAACGAAGCTTTCTTT

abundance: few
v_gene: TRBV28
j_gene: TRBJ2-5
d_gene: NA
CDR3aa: CASSWLGQETQYF
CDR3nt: TGTGCCAGCAGTTGGTTGGGCCAAGAGACCCAGTACTTC

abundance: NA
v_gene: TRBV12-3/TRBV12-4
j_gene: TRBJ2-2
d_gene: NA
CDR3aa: CASSLPVGQTTGELFF
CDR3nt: TGTGCCAGCAGTTTGCCGGTCGGACAAACCACTGGGGAGCTGTTTTTT

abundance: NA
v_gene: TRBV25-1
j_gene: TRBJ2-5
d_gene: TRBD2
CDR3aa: CASSESGGLEETQYF
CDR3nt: TGTGCCAGCAGTGAATCGGGGGGGCTCGAAGAGACCCAGTACTTC

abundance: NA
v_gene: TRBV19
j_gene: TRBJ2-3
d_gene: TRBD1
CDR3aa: CASSIDRGTDTQYF
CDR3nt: TGTGCCAGTAGTATCGACAGGGGGACAGATACGCAGTATTTT

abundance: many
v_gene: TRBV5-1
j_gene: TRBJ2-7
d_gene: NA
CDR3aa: CASSQERVGEQYF
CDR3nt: TGCGCCAGCAGCCAAGAAAGGGTCGGCGAGCAGTACTTC

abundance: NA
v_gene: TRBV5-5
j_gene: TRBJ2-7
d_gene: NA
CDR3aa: CASSLDGQTYEQYF
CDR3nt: TGTGCCAGCAGCTTGGACGGACAAACCTACGAGCAGTACTTC

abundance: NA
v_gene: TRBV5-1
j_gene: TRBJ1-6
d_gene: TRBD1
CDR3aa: CASSQEGAGNSPLHF
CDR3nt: TGCGCCAGCAGCCAAGAGGGGGCGGGTAATTCACCCCTCCACTTT

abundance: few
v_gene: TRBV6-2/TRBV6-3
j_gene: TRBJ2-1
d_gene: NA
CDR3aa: CASSYHRDNYNEQFF
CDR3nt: TGTGCCAGCAGTTACCACCGGGACAACTACAATGAGCAGTTCTTC

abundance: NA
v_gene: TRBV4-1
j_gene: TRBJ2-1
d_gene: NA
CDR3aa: CASSPTLAVSYNEQFF
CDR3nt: TGCGCCAGCAGCCCTACCCTAGCTGTCTCCTACAATGAGCAGTTCTTC

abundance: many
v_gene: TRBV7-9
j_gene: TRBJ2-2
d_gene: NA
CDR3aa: CASSALAGELFF
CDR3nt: TGCGCCAGCAGCGCGTTGGCCGGGGAGCTGTTTTTT

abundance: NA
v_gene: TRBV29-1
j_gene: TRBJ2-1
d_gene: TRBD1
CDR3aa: CSVEYRGRSGEQFF
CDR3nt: TGCAGCGTTGAATACAGGGGGCGAAGCGGTGAGCAGTTCTTC

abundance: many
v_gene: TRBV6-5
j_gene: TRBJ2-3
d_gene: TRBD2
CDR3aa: CASTRLAGSTDTQYF
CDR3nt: TGTGCCAGCACCCGACTAGCGGGGAGCACAGATACGCAGTATTTT

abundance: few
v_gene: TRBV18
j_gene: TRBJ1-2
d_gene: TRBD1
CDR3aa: CASSATGGVGYTF
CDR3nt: TGTGCCAGCTCAGCAACAGGGGGCGTTGGCTACACCTTC

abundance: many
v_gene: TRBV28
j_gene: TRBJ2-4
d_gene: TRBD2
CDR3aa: CASSRRGLAGVLAKNIQYF
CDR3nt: TGTGCCAGCAGCCGACGGGGACTAGCGGGGGTTTTAGCCAAAAACATTCAGTACTTC

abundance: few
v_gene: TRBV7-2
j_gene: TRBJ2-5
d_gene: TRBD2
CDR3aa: CASSSGGTETQYF
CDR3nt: TGTGCCAGCAGCTCCGGGGGGACGGAGACCCAGTACTTC

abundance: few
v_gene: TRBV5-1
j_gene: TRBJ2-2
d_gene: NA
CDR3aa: CASSLVGQSGELFF
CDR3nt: TGCGCCAGCAGCTTGGTGGGGCAGTCCGGGGAGCTGTTTTTT

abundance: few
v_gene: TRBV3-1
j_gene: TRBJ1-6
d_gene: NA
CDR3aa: CASSSTRDSPLHF
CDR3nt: TGTGCCAGCAGCTCTACGAGGGATTCACCCCTCCACTTT

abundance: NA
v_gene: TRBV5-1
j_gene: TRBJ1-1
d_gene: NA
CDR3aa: CASSFAGVTEAFF
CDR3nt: TGCGCCAGCAGCTTTGCAGGGGTCACTGAAGCTTTCTTT

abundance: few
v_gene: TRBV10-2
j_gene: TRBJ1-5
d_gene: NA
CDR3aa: CASSESGQSNQPQHF
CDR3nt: TGCGCCAGCAGTGAGTCTGGACAGAGCAATCAGCCCCAGCATTTT

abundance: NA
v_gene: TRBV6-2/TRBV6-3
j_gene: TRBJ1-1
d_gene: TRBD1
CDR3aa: CASSSKDRGWSTEAFF
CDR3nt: TGTGCCAGCAGTTCCAAGGACAGGGGGTGGAGCACTGAAGCTTTCTTT

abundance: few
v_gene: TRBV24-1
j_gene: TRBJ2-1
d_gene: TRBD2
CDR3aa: CATSDGLAEYNEQFF
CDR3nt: TGTGCCACCAGTGATGGCCTAGCGGAGTACAATGAGCAGTTCTTC

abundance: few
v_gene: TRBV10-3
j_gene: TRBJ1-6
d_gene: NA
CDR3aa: CATTPGPRSSYNSPLHF
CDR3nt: TGTGCCACCACACCGGGACCCAGGAGCTCCTATAATTCACCCCTCCACTTT

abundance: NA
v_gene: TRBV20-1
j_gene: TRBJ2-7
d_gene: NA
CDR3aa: CSARRSTEQYF
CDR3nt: TGCAGTGCTAGACGGTCTACAGAGCAGTACTTC

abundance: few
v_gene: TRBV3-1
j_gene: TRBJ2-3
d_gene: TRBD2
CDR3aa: CASSQDRLAGALTDTQYF
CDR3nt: TGTGCCAGCAGCCAAGATCGGCTAGCGGGGGCTCTCACAGATACGCAGTATTTT

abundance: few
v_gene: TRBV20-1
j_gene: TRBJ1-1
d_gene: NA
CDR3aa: CSARGSDTEAFF
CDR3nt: TGCAGTGCTAGGGGATCTGACACTGAAGCTTTCTTT

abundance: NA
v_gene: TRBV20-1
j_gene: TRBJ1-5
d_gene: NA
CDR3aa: CSAGDPLAEPQHF
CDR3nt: TGCAGTGCGGGGGACCCTTTGGCCGAGCCCCAGCATTTT

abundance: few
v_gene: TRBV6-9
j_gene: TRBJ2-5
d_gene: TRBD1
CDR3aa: CASSYRPDRQETQYF
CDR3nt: TGTGCCAGCAGTTATAGGCCGGACAGGCAAGAGACCCAGTACTTC

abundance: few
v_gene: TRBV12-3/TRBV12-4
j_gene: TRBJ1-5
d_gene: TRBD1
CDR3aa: CASSPTGGDGQPQHF
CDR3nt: TGTGCCAGCAGCCCGACAGGGGGCGATGGTCAGCCCCAGCATTTT

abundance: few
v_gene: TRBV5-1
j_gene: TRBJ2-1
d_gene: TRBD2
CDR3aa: CASSLGLLAGVANEQFF
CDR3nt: TGCGCCAGCAGCTTGGGGTTACTAGCGGGGGTGGCAAATGAGCAGTTCTTC

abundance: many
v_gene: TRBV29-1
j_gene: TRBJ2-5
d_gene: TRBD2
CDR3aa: CSVEGGRGDQETQYF
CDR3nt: TGCAGCGTTGAAGGAGGGCGGGGGGACCAAGAGACCCAGTACTTC

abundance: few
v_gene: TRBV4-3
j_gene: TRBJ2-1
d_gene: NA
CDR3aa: CASSQERPTNEQFF
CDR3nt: TGCGCCAGCAGCCAAGAGAGGCCGACTAATGAGCAGTTCTTC

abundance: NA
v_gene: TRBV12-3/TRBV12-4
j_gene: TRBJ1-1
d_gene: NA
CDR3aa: CASSFKVRDTEAFF
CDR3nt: TGTGCCAGCAGTTTTAAGGTGAGGGACACTGAAGCTTTCTTT

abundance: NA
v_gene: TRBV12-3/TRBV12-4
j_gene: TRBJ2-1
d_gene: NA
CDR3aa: CASSLAIYNEQFF
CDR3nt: TGTGCCAGCAGTTTAGCAATCTACAATGAGCAGTTCTTC

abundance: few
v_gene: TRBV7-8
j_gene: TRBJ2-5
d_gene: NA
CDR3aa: CASTKTGQSTGETQYF
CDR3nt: TGTGCCAGCACCAAAACTGGACAGTCTACAGGGGAGACCCAGTACTTC

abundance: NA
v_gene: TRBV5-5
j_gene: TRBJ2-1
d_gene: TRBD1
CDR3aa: CASLEQGWYNEQFF
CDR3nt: TGTGCCAGCCTAGAACAGGGGTGGTACAATGAGCAGTTCTTC

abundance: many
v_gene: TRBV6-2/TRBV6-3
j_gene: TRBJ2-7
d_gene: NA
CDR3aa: CASSYRDNYEQYF
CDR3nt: TGTGCCAGCAGTTACCGGGACAACTACGAGCAGTACTTC

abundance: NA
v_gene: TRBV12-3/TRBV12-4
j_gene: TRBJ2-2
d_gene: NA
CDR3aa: CASSLQTVGAGELFF
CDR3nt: TGTGCCAGCAGTTTACAGACAGTGGGGGCCGGGGAGCTGTTTTTT

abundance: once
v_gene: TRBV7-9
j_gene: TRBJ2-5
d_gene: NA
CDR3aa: CASSGRGVRQETQCF
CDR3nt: TGTGCCAGCAGCGGCAGGGGGGTTAGGCAAGAGACCCAGTGCTTC

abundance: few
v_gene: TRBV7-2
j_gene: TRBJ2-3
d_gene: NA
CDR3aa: CASSSYLRTDTQYF
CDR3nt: TGTGCCAGCAGCTCCTACTTACGCACAGATACGCAGTATTTT

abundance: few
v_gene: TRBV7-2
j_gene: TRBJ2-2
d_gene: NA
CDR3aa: CASSARDLGELFF
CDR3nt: TGTGCCAGCAGCGCAAGAGACCTAGGGGAGCTGTTTTTT

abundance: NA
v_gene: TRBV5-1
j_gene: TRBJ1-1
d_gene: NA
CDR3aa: CASSFGQLNTEAFF
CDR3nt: TGCGCCAGCAGCTTTGGTCAGTTAAACACTGAAGCTTTCTTT

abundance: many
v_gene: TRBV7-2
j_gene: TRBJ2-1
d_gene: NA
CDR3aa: CASSLYYNEQFF
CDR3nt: TGTGCCAGCAGCCTCTATTACAATGAGCAGTTCTTC

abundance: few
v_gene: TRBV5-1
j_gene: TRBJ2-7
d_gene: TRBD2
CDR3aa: CASSQARSGGSYEQYF
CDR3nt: TGCGCCAGCAGCCAAGCTAGGAGCGGGGGGTCCTACGAGCAGTACTTC

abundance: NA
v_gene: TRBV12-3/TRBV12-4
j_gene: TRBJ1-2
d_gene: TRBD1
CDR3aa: CASRDRGSYGYTF
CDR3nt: TGTGCCAGCAGGGACAGGGGTTCTTATGGCTACACCTTC

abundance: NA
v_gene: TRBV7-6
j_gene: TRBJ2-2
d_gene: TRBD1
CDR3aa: CASSSRQGVSTGELFF
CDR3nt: TGTGCCAGCAGCTCCCGACAGGGTGTATCAACCGGGGAGCTGTTTTTT

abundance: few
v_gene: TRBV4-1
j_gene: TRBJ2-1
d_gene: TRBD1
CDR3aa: CASSLAGTGIYNEQFF
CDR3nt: TGCGCCAGCAGCCTGGCCGGGACAGGGATCTACAATGAGCAGTTCTTC

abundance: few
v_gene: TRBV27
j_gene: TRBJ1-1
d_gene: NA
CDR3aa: CASRNREGMYTEAFF
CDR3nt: TGTGCCAGCAGAAACAGGGAAGGGATGTACACTGAAGCTTTCTTT

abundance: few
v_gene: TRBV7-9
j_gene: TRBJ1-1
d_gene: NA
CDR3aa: CASSPVTANTEAFF
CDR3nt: TGTGCCAGCAGCCCCGTGACAGCGAACACTGAAGCTTTCTTT